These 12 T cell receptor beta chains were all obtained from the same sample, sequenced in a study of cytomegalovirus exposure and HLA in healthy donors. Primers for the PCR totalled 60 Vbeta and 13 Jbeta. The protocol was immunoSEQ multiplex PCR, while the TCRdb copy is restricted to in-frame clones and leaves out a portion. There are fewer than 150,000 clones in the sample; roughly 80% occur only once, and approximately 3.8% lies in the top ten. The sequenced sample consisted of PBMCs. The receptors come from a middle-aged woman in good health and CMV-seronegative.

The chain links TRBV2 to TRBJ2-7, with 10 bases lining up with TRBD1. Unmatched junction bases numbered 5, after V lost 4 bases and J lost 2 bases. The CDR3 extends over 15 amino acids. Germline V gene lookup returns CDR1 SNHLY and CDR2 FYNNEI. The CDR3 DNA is TGTGCCAGCAGTGCGGACGGGACAGGGGCCTACGAGCAGTACTTC. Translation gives CASSADGTGAYEQYF.

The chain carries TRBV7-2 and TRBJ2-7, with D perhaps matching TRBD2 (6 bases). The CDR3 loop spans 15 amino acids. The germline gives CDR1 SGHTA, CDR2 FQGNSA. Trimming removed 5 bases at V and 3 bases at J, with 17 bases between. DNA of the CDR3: TGTGCCAGCAGCCTCCACGGGGAGGAACTCTACGAGCAGTACTTC. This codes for CASSLHGEELYEQYF. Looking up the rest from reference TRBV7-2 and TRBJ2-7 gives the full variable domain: GAGVSQSPSNKVTEKGKDVELRCDPISGHTALYWYRQSLGQGLEFLIYFQGNSAPDKSGLPSDRFSAERTGGSVSTLTIQRTQQEDSAVYLCASSLHGEELYEQYFGPGTRLTVT.

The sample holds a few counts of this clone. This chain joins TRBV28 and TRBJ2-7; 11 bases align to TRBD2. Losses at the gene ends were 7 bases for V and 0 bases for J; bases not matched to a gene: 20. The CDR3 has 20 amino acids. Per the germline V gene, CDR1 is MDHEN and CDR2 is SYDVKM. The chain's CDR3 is CASTPFFGGLAGLSSYEQYF. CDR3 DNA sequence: TGTGCCAGCACTCCCTTCTTTGGTGGACTAGCGGGCCTGAGCTCCTACGAGCAGTACTTC.

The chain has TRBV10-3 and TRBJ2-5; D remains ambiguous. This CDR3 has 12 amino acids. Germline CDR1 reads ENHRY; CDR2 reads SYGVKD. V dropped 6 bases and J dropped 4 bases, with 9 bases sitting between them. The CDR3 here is CAIRTTGETQYF. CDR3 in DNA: TGTGCCATCAGGACGACGGGAGAGACCCAGTACTTC.

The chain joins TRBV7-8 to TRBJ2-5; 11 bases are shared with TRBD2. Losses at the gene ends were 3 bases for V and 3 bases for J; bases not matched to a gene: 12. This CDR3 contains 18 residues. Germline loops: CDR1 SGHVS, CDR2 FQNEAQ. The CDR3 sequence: CASSLTSGTQGWEETQYF. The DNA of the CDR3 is TGTGCCAGCAGCTTGACTAGCGGGACACAAGGCTGGGAAGAGACCCAGTACTTC.

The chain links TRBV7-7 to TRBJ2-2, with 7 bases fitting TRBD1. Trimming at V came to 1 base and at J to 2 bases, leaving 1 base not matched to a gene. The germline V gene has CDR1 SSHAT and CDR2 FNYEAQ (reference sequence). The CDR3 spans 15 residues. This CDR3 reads CASSLDRGNTGELFF. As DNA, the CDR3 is TGTGCCAGCAGCTTAGACAGGGGAAACACCGGGGAGCTGTTTTTT.

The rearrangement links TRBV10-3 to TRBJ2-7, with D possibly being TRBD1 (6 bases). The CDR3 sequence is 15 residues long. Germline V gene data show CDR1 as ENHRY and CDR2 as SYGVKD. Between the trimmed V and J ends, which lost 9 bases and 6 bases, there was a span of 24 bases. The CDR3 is CAITLGAGLMGEQYF. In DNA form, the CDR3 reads TGTGCCATTACCCTGGGGGCCGGGCTAATGGGCGAGCAGTACTTC.

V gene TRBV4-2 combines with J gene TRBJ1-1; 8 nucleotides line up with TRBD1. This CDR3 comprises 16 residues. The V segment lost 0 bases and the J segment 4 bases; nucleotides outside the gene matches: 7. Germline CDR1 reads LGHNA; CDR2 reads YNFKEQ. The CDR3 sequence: CASSQDSLTGGTEAFF. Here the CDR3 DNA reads TGTGCCAGCAGCCAAGATTCCCTTACAGGGGGCACTGAAGCTTTCTTT.

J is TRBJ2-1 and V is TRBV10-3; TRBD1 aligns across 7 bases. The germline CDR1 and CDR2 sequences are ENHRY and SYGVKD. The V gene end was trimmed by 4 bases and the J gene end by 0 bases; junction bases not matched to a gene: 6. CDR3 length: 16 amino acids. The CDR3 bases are TGTGCCATCAGTGGTCCGACAGGGAGCTCCTACAATGAGCAGTTCTTC. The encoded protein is CAISGPTGSSYNEQFF.

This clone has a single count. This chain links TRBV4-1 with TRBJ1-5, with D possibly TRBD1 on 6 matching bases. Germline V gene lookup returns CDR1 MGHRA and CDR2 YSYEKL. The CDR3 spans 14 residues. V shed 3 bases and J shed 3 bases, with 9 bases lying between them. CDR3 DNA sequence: TGCGCCAGCAGCCAGGGACACCTCAATCAGCCCCAGCATTTT. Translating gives CASSQGHLNQPQHF.

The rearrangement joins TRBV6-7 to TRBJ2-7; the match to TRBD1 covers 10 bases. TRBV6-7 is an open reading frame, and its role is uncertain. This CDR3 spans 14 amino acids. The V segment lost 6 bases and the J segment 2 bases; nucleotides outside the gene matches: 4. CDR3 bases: TGTGCCAGCAGAGGGACAGGGGTGACCTACGAGCAGTACTTC. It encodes CASRGTGVTYEQYF.

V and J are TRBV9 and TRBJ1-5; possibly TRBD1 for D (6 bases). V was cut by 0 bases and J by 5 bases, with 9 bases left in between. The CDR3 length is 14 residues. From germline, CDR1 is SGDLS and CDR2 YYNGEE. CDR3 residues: CASSVEGGYQPQHF. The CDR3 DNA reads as TGTGCCAGCAGCGTAGAGGGGGGGTATCAGCCCCAGCATTTT.